The rows below give T cell receptor beta chains drawn from one sample of a study of T-cell reconstitution after alpha-beta-depleted transplantation in children. A single record per CDR3 protein comes from TCRdb applying MiXCR to the PCR reads. The sample holds roughly 500,000 distinct CDR3 sequences, approximately 29% seen once. The specimen comprised PBMCs from the stem cell graft donor, sampled from the stem cell graft. These receptors were obtained from a human donor who donated a stem cell graft to a child with aplastic anemia. CDR3s include the opening cysteine and the closing phenylalanine or tryptophan. The order of the fields is J gene, V gene, CDR3 protein.

TRBJ2-7 TRBV29-1 CSVRDPRDVQYF
TRBJ2-7 TRBV18 CASSPGQSLHEQYF
TRBJ1-6 TRBV12-3/TRBV12-4 CASGNGQGDSPLHF
TRBJ2-2 TRBV20-1 CSAPVAGSTGELFF
TRBJ2-3 TRBV20-1 CSAVLADRTDTQYF
TRBJ1-6 TRBV4-2 CASSVGLANSPLHF
TRBJ2-1 TRBV29-1 CSVRTSGRFSEQFF
TRBJ2-4 TRBV7-9 CASSSETDRDIQYF
TRBJ2-5 TRBV11-2 CASSPLGGGETQYF
TRBJ2-2 TRBV10-2 CASSELAGGTGELFF
TRBJ2-3 TRBV11-3 CASSVGQDTDTQYF